This record covers a single T cell receptor beta chain. This record comes from a study of beta chain features in type 1 diabetes. This CDR3 comprises 12 residues. Germline lookup yields CDR1 LNHDA and CDR2 SQIVND (reference sequence). Isolated RNA was reverse transcribed in full, so expressed TCRB transcripts were sequenced. The data were produced by immunoSEQ multiplex PCR, yet TCRdb's version contains in-frame clones alone and is incomplete. The sample has about 16,000 clones; 45% to 55% are singletons. This chain uses TRBV19 with TRBJ2-5; D unclear. The J call could be wrong; TRBJ2-7 is a better fit for the DNA end. The TCR originated in a woman aged 18-29 years in good health. The sample comprised stem cell memory CD4+ T cells from blood. The CDR3 DNA is TGTGCCAGTAGTATTGTTGGTTACGAGCAGTACTTC. Translating it yields CASSIVGYEQYF.